The 4 T cell receptor beta chains below were found in one sample sequenced in a study of shared clonotypes between healthy human individuals. The table came from immunoSEQ multiplex PCR; TCRdb's copy has only in-frame clones and leaves some out. The sample gives about 490,000 clones, 60% to 80% of which show up once; about 11% is in the top ten. Sequencing used PBMCs. The receptors derive from a middle-aged woman in good health. Some clones in this sample may be carry-over from other donors' samples.

Worth noting for this clone: Other DNA sequences within the sample encode an identical CDR3. The chain is built from TRBV30 and TRBJ1-4, with unresolved D. The CDR3 has 16 residues. The V end lost 0 bases, the J end lost 0 bases, and 11 bases lay between the germline ends. Germline V gene data show CDR1 as GTSNPN and CDR2 as SVGIG (reference sequence). The CDR3 nucleotides read TGTGCCTGGAGTGTAGCTGCCCACGCAACTAATGAAAAACTGTTTTTT. Its protein is CAWSVAAHATNEKLFF.

This chain uses TRBV27 with TRBJ2-2; 8 nucleotides align to TRBD1. J gave up 4 bases and V 7 bases, and 11 bases lay outside the gene matches. Germline V gene lookup returns CDR1 MNHEY and CDR2 SMNVEV (reference sequence). There are 16 residues in the CDR3. The CDR3 DNA follows: TGTGCCAGCAAGAGTAATGACAGGGGTGGCACCGGGGAGCTGTTTTTT. It translates to CASKSNDRGGTGELFF.

The CDR3: CASSLGEFAYEQYF. The CDR3 coding sequence is TGCGCCAGCAGCTTGGGTGAGTTCGCCTACGAGCAGTACTTC. The chain uses TRBV5-1 and TRBJ2-7; D is ambiguous. V lost 0 bases and J 2 bases, leaving 9 bases between the germline ends. The germline CDR1 and CDR2 sequences are SGHRS and YFSETQ. The length of the CDR3 is 14 residues.

This rearrangement joins TRBV18 to TRBJ2-1, with D possibly being TRBD2 (5 bases). Trimming shortened V by 0 bases and J by 9 bases, and 12 bases separated the two germline ends. CDR1 KGHSH and CDR2 LQKENI come from the germline V gene. There are 14 residues in the CDR3. The CDR3 sequence is CASSPPIGRGEQFF. The CDR3, as DNA: TGTGCCAGCTCACCACCCATAGGACGGGGTGAGCAGTTCTTC.